Listed below are T cell receptor beta chains from one sample, sequenced in a study of blood T cells in healthy people across ages. TCRdb independently ran MiXCR on the 5' RACE reads; one entry per CDR3 protein. The sample consists of approximately 1,100,000 distinct CDR3 sequences, 40% to 50% of them appearing once. Sequenced input: blood. All receptors derive from a woman aged 60 to 75 in good health. CDR3s include the opening cysteine and the closing phenylalanine or tryptophan. D genes are given only for firm matches. Size values are once, few and many counts, or a class for expanded clones, and some rows have none.

d_call: TRBD2
j_call: TRBJ2-1
v_call: TRBV10-3
clone_size: once
cdr3_nt: TGTGCCATCAGTGAGTCGATGCGGGAGAGGCACAATGAGCAGTTCTTC
cdr3_aa: CAISESMRERHNEQFF

d_call: TRBD2
j_call: TRBJ2-1
v_call: TRBV10-3
clone_size: few
cdr3_nt: TGTGCCATCAGTGCCTCCGGACTAGCGCTTTACAATGAGCAGTTCTTC
cdr3_aa: CAISASGLALYNEQFF

d_call: .
j_call: TRBJ2-3
v_call: TRBV24-1
clone_size: .
cdr3_nt: TGTGCCACCAGTGACCCCGACACAATCGAACTAAACGGTTGGCGAGAAGATACGCAGTATTTT
cdr3_aa: CATSDPDTIELNGWREDTQYF

d_call: .
j_call: TRBJ2-7
v_call: TRBV5-1
clone_size: few
cdr3_nt: TGCGCCACCCGGGACTTCCCGAACTCCTACGAGCAGTACTTC
cdr3_aa: CATRDFPNSYEQYF

d_call: TRBD1
j_call: TRBJ1-2
v_call: TRBV20-1
clone_size: .
cdr3_nt: TGCAGTGCTAGAGATCAAGGACAGGGAGTCCTGAGGGGCTATGGCTACACCTTC
cdr3_aa: CSARDQGQGVLRGYGYTF

d_call: TRBD1
j_call: TRBJ2-7
v_call: TRBV5-1
clone_size: .
cdr3_nt: TGCGCCAGCAGCTTGCCCACAGGGGACGAGCAGTACTTC
cdr3_aa: CASSLPTGDEQYF

d_call: .
j_call: TRBJ2-3
v_call: TRBV3-1
clone_size: few
cdr3_nt: TGTGCCAGCAGCCAAGATTCGCAGGATACGCAGTATTTT
cdr3_aa: CASSQDSQDTQYF

d_call: .
j_call: TRBJ2-1
v_call: TRBV27
clone_size: .
cdr3_nt: TGTGCCAGCAGTATTACGCCCGGGACATCCAGTTACAATGAGCAGTTCTTC
cdr3_aa: CASSITPGTSSYNEQFF

d_call: TRBD2
j_call: TRBJ2-7
v_call: TRBV7-2
clone_size: .
cdr3_nt: TGTGCCAGCAGCTTAAGGCACTTTCGGCCTAGCGGGGCCTCCTACGAGCAGTACTTC
cdr3_aa: CASSLRHFRPSGASYEQYF

d_call: .
j_call: TRBJ2-1
v_call: TRBV20-1
clone_size: few
cdr3_nt: TGCAGTGCTAGAGAATTCGCGGAAGTCTTTGGTCGGCAGTTCTTC
cdr3_aa: CSAREFAEVFGRQFF

d_call: TRBD1
j_call: TRBJ2-7
v_call: TRBV5-1
clone_size: .
cdr3_nt: TGCGCCAGCAGCTTGTCGACAGGGATTTCCTACGAGCAGTACTTC
cdr3_aa: CASSLSTGISYEQYF

d_call: .
j_call: TRBJ2-3
v_call: TRBV6-5
clone_size: .
cdr3_nt: TGTGCCAGCAGTTACTCTCCAGGTCGGGGTGGCACAGATACGCAGTATTTT
cdr3_aa: CASSYSPGRGGTDTQYF

d_call: .
j_call: TRBJ2-1
v_call: TRBV5-4
clone_size: .
cdr3_nt: TGTGCCAGCAGCCTTGGGGGGGCCCGGGGCTACAATGAGCAGTTCTTC
cdr3_aa: CASSLGGARGYNEQFF

d_call: .
j_call: TRBJ2-5
v_call: TRBV29-1
clone_size: .
cdr3_nt: TGCAGCGTTGTCGGCCGTATAATCTCGGAGGTGGGAGAGACCCAGTACTTC
cdr3_aa: CSVVGRIISEVGETQYF

d_call: .
j_call: TRBJ2-1
v_call: TRBV7-2
clone_size: .
cdr3_nt: TGTGCCAGCAGCACCGCGGTCTCTTCTTCCTACAATGAGCAGTTCTTC
cdr3_aa: CASSTAVSSSYNEQFF

d_call: TRBD2
j_call: TRBJ2-5
v_call: TRBV29-1
clone_size: many
cdr3_nt: TGCAGCGTTGAGACGGCGGGAGGGCCGCAGACCCAGTACTTC
cdr3_aa: CSVETAGGPQTQYF

d_call: .
j_call: TRBJ2-7
v_call: TRBV20-1
clone_size: few
cdr3_nt: TGCAGTGCTAGAGCTCCGACGTCCTACGAGCAGTACTTC
cdr3_aa: CSARAPTSYEQYF

d_call: .
j_call: TRBJ1-1
v_call: TRBV20-1
clone_size: .
cdr3_nt: TGCAGTGCTAGAGCAAGCAGCGACACTGAAGCTTTCTTT
cdr3_aa: CSARASSDTEAFF

d_call: .
j_call: TRBJ2-1
v_call: TRBV19
clone_size: .
cdr3_nt: TGTGCCAGTAGTAGCGGTGCGGGTTGGGAGCAGTTCTTC
cdr3_aa: CASSSGAGWEQFF

d_call: .
j_call: TRBJ2-3
v_call: TRBV12-3/TRBV12-4
clone_size: few
cdr3_nt: TGTGCCAGCAGTGACTCTACGGGACTGGGCCTTCCCCCAAGTTCAGATACGCAGTATTTT
cdr3_aa: CASSDSTGLGLPPSSDTQYF

d_call: .
j_call: TRBJ1-5
v_call: TRBV24-1
clone_size: .
cdr3_nt: TGTGCCACCAGTGATTTGGGCAGAGGGGACCAGCCCCAGCATTTT
cdr3_aa: CATSDLGRGDQPQHF

d_call: .
j_call: TRBJ2-1
v_call: TRBV20-1
clone_size: .
cdr3_nt: TGCAGTGCTAGAGACACCCGTAGGGTGAGGGGAGAGACCCAGTTCTTC
cdr3_aa: CSARDTRRVRGETQFF

d_call: TRBD2
j_call: TRBJ2-7
v_call: TRBV3-1
clone_size: few
cdr3_nt: TGTGCCAGCAGCCTGTTAGCGGGAGAAACCTACGAGCAGTACTTC
cdr3_aa: CASSLLAGETYEQYF

d_call: TRBD1
j_call: TRBJ1-1
v_call: TRBV12-3/TRBV12-4
clone_size: few
cdr3_nt: TGTGCCAGCAGCCCCCCGGGCAGGGGGACTGAAGCTTTCTTT
cdr3_aa: CASSPPGRGTEAFF

d_call: .
j_call: TRBJ2-3
v_call: TRBV12-3/TRBV12-4
clone_size: .
cdr3_nt: TGTGCCAGCAGTCCCCCGGACTATAGCACAGATACGCAGTATTTT
cdr3_aa: CASSPPDYSTDTQYF

d_call: TRBD1
j_call: TRBJ2-4
v_call: TRBV29-1
clone_size: .
cdr3_nt: TGCAGCGGAGGACAGGGGGGGGCCAAAAACATTCAGTACTTC
cdr3_aa: CSGGQGGAKNIQYF

d_call: .
j_call: TRBJ2-1
v_call: TRBV6-5
clone_size: .
cdr3_nt: TGTGCCAGCAGGATGGACAGAACCTACAATGAGCAGTTCTTC
cdr3_aa: CASRMDRTYNEQFF

d_call: .
j_call: TRBJ2-2
v_call: TRBV5-1
clone_size: .
cdr3_nt: TGCGCCAGCAGCTTGAATATTGGGCCGAACACCGGGGAGCTGTTTTTT
cdr3_aa: CASSLNIGPNTGELFF

d_call: TRBD1
j_call: TRBJ2-5
v_call: TRBV12-3/TRBV12-4
clone_size: few
cdr3_nt: TGTGCCAGCACCAACAGGGGGAGCCAAGAGACCCAGTACTTC
cdr3_aa: CASTNRGSQETQYF

d_call: TRBD1
j_call: TRBJ1-5
v_call: TRBV6-1
clone_size: few
cdr3_nt: TGTGCCAGCAGGGGGACAGAAAATCAGCCCCAGCATTTT
cdr3_aa: CASRGTENQPQHF

d_call: TRBD2
j_call: TRBJ2-3
v_call: TRBV27
clone_size: .
cdr3_nt: TGTGCCAGCAGTAGATTCCGGGGGACTAGCGGGAGGGATACGCAGTATTTT
cdr3_aa: CASSRFRGTSGRDTQYF

d_call: TRBD2
j_call: TRBJ2-7
v_call: TRBV6-2/TRBV6-3
clone_size: few
cdr3_nt: TGTGCCACCGCCCCGGGTAGCGGGGGTACCTACGAGCAGTACTTC
cdr3_aa: CATAPGSGGTYEQYF

d_call: .
j_call: TRBJ2-5
v_call: TRBV29-1
clone_size: .
cdr3_nt: TGCAGCGTTGAAGGAGGGGGTCTCCAGGAGACCCAGTACTTC
cdr3_aa: CSVEGGGLQETQYF

d_call: TRBD2
j_call: TRBJ2-3
v_call: TRBV23-1
clone_size: .
cdr3_nt: TGCGCCAGCAGTCAATCTCCTAGGACTAGCGGGACCCCGGCCGCCACAGATACGCAGTATTTT
cdr3_aa: CASSQSPRTSGTPAATDTQYF

d_call: .
j_call: TRBJ2-2
v_call: TRBV7-3
clone_size: .
cdr3_nt: TGTGCCAGCAGCTTAACCCAGACCAACACCGGGGAGCTGTTTTTT
cdr3_aa: CASSLTQTNTGELFF

d_call: TRBD2
j_call: TRBJ2-1
v_call: TRBV11-2
clone_size: .
cdr3_nt: TGTGCCAGCAGTCCAGCCGGACTAGCGGTTTACAATGAGCAGTTCTTC
cdr3_aa: CASSPAGLAVYNEQFF

d_call: .
j_call: TRBJ2-7
v_call: TRBV27
clone_size: .
cdr3_nt: TGTGCCAGCAGTTTATTGGGCTTGCTGAATCTCTACAATGAGCAGTACTTC
cdr3_aa: CASSLLGLLNLYNEQYF

d_call: TRBD1
j_call: TRBJ1-2
v_call: TRBV4-1
clone_size: .
cdr3_nt: TGCGCCAGCTCCCTGGGACCCGGGACAGTATATGGCTACACCTTC
cdr3_aa: CASSLGPGTVYGYTF

d_call: TRBD1
j_call: TRBJ2-6
v_call: TRBV6-1
clone_size: .
cdr3_nt: TGTGCCAGCAGTACCTGGACAGGCAGCTTCTCTGGGGCCAACGTCCTGACTTTC
cdr3_aa: CASSTWTGSFSGANVLTF

d_call: .
j_call: TRBJ2-3
v_call: TRBV7-9
clone_size: .
cdr3_nt: TGTGCCAGCAGCTTTAGCACCACAGATACGCAGTATTTT
cdr3_aa: CASSFSTTDTQYF

d_call: .
j_call: TRBJ1-2
v_call: TRBV9
clone_size: .
cdr3_nt: TGTGCCAGCAGCGCTAACAGGGTCGATTCAGGCTACACCTTC
cdr3_aa: CASSANRVDSGYTF

d_call: TRBD1
j_call: TRBJ2-6
v_call: TRBV10-3
clone_size: few
cdr3_nt: TGTGCCATCAGTGCAAACAGGGGGTCAATTATGGCTGGGGCCAACGTCCTGACTTTC
cdr3_aa: CAISANRGSIMAGANVLTF

d_call: .
j_call: TRBJ1-1
v_call: TRBV6-2/TRBV6-3
clone_size: .
cdr3_nt: TGTGCCAGCAGTACTCGGGAGAAAGCTTTCTTT
cdr3_aa: CASSTREKAFF

d_call: .
j_call: TRBJ1-2
v_call: TRBV4-1
clone_size: few
cdr3_nt: TGCGCCAGCAGCCAAGATCTGGCCAGGGACTCCTATGGCTACACCTTC
cdr3_aa: CASSQDLARDSYGYTF

d_call: .
j_call: TRBJ2-5
v_call: TRBV3-1
clone_size: .
cdr3_nt: TGTGCCAGCAGCCAGGGCGTGGGGGCGTACAATGAGCAGTACTTC
cdr3_aa: CASSQGVGAYNEQYF

d_call: .
j_call: TRBJ1-6
v_call: TRBV6-2/TRBV6-3
clone_size: .
cdr3_nt: TGTGCCAGCAGTCACGGCGGGGGAAATTCACCCCTCCACTTT
cdr3_aa: CASSHGGGNSPLHF

d_call: TRBD1
j_call: TRBJ1-5
v_call: TRBV12-3/TRBV12-4
clone_size: few
cdr3_nt: TGTGCCAGCAGCCACGGACAGGGAAGTCAGCCCCAGCATTTT
cdr3_aa: CASSHGQGSQPQHF

d_call: TRBD1
j_call: TRBJ1-1
v_call: TRBV6-4
clone_size: once
cdr3_nt: TGTGCCAGCAGGAGGGACAGGGGCACTGAAGCTTTCTTT
cdr3_aa: CASRRDRGTEAFF

d_call: .
j_call: TRBJ2-3
v_call: TRBV7-2
clone_size: few
cdr3_nt: TGTGCCAGCAGCTTAACGTTTATGGATACGCAGTATTTT
cdr3_aa: CASSLTFMDTQYF

d_call: TRBD2
j_call: TRBJ2-3
v_call: TRBV20-1
clone_size: .
cdr3_nt: TGCAGTGCTTTAAGGACTAGCGTCACAGATACGCAGTATTTT
cdr3_aa: CSALRTSVTDTQYF

d_call: .
j_call: TRBJ2-5
v_call: TRBV12-3/TRBV12-4
clone_size: few
cdr3_nt: TGTGCCAGCAGTAACCCATGGGACCAAGAGACCCAGTACTTC
cdr3_aa: CASSNPWDQETQYF

d_call: .
j_call: TRBJ2-1
v_call: TRBV3-1
clone_size: few
cdr3_nt: TGTGCCAGCAGCCATGGGGGGCGGGGGAGCTCCTACAATGAGCAGTTCTTC
cdr3_aa: CASSHGGRGSSYNEQFF

d_call: TRBD1
j_call: TRBJ1-6
v_call: TRBV7-2
clone_size: .
cdr3_nt: TGTGCCAGCAGCTTACTGGACAGGGGGAATTCACCCCTCCACTTT
cdr3_aa: CASSLLDRGNSPLHF

d_call: .
j_call: TRBJ2-7
v_call: TRBV12-3/TRBV12-4
clone_size: .
cdr3_nt: TGTGCCAGCAGTTTCTACGGGAGAGGTCTAGATGAGCAGTACTTC
cdr3_aa: CASSFYGRGLDEQYF

d_call: .
j_call: TRBJ2-3
v_call: TRBV11-1
clone_size: .
cdr3_nt: TGTGCCAGCAGCATCGGGACCGCAGATACGCAGTATTTT
cdr3_aa: CASSIGTADTQYF

d_call: .
j_call: TRBJ2-1
v_call: TRBV2
clone_size: .
cdr3_nt: TGTGCCAGCAGTGGTACGGTCTCCTACAATGAGCAGTTCTTC
cdr3_aa: CASSGTVSYNEQFF

d_call: .
j_call: TRBJ1-2
v_call: TRBV9
clone_size: .
cdr3_nt: TGTGCCAGCTCGGATCTATCGGGGGGAAGCTATGGCTACACCTTC
cdr3_aa: CASSDLSGGSYGYTF